Listed below are T cell receptor beta chains from one sample, sequenced in a study of response to subunit inactivated influenza vaccine. TCRdb re-called the RT-PCR reads with MiXCR, one entry per CDR3 protein. Of 650,000 to 850,000 distinct CDR3 sequences in the sample, approximately 13% were seen once. The material sequenced was PBMCs from blood, taken approximately 15 days before vaccination. Receptors originate from a man in his fifties who received an inactivated influenza vaccine. Both conserved end residues are part of each CDR3. Fields, in order: D gene, J gene, clone size, V gene, CDR3 protein, CDR3 DNA. D genes are given only for firm matches. Expanded clones get a size class; other rows say once, few or many, or leave the size out.

- TRBJ2-7 - TRBV28 CASSKETTNLYEQYF TGTGCCAGCAGTAAAGAGACTACAAACTTATACGAGCAGTACTTC
- TRBJ1-2 - TRBV10-3 CAISESRDGYGYTF TGTGCCATCAGTGAATCTCGGGATGGCTATGGCTACACCTTC
TRBD1 TRBJ1-2 few TRBV5-1 CASSDRAGGGYTF TGCGCCAGCAGTGACAGGGCCGGAGGAGGCTACACCTTC
- TRBJ1-1 - TRBV12-3/TRBV12-4 CTSSSGRNMNTEAFF TGTACCAGCAGTAGCGGACGGAACATGAACACTGAAGCTTTCTTT
- TRBJ2-1 few TRBV15 CATSRDFGWQFF TGTGCCACCAGCAGAGATTTCGGCTGGCAGTTCTTC
TRBD1 TRBJ2-1 few TRBV5-1 CASSWTTGGPYNEQFF TGCGCCAGCAGCTGGACGACAGGGGGCCCCTACAATGAGCAGTTCTTC
- TRBJ2-7 many TRBV7-9 CASSSSLGGYGVSPHEQYF TGTGCCAGCAGCTCCAGCTTGGGGGGTTACGGTGTAAGTCCCCACGAGCAGTACTTC
- TRBJ1-1 few TRBV9 CASSSGTQYTEAFF TGTGCCAGCAGCTCGGGGACCCAGTACACTGAAGCTTTCTTT
TRBD2 TRBJ2-2 few TRBV4-3 CASSQGNSGRAPSTGELFF TGCGCCAGCAGCCAAGGAAATAGCGGGAGGGCCCCCAGCACCGGGGAGCTGTTTTTT
- TRBJ2-1 few TRBV4-1 CASSQDETGWLGTYNEQFF TGCGCCAGCAGCCAAGACGAAACAGGGTGGTTGGGGACCTACAATGAGCAGTTCTTC
TRBD2 TRBJ2-7 few TRBV6-5 CASTYSASGTYEQYF TGTGCCAGCACTTACAGCGCTAGCGGAACCTACGAGCAGTACTTC
- TRBJ1-1 - TRBV7-2 CASSRSLEGLNAFF TGTGCCAGCAGCCGTTCGCTTGAGGGGTTAAATGCTTTCTTT
- TRBJ1-6 - TRBV7-8 CASSLASGAFSPLHF TGTGCCAGCAGCTTAGCATCGGGGGCCTTCTCACCCCTCCACTTT
- TRBJ2-1 - TRBV5-1 CASSLEGRGVSGEQFF TGCGCCAGCAGCTTGGAAGGCAGGGGGGTTAGCGGTGAGCAGTTCTTC
TRBD1 TRBJ2-3 few TRBV20-1 CSASRTGRLDTQYF TGCAGTGCTAGCCGGACAGGTCGGTTGGATACGCAGTATTTT
- TRBJ2-5 few TRBV11-1 CASSLTGLEETQYF TGTGCCAGCAGCTTAACAGGACTGGAAGAGACCCAGTACTTC
- TRBJ2-7 many TRBV28 CASSLPSSYEQYF TGTGCCAGCAGCCTACCTTCCTCCTACGAGCAGTACTTC
TRBD2 TRBJ2-3 few TRBV27 CASKPLWAGRDTQYF TGTGCCAGCAAACCGCTTTGGGCCGGGAGGGATACGCAGTATTTT
- TRBJ2-5 - TRBV11-2 CASSIVGNQETQYF TGTGCCAGCAGCATCGTAGGGAACCAAGAGACCCAGTACTTC
- TRBJ2-1 many TRBV2 CASSVRRLNNEQFF TGTGCCAGCAGTGTAAGAAGATTAAACAATGAGCAGTTCTTC
TRBD1 TRBJ1-1 - TRBV12-3/TRBV12-4 CASSLGQGATEAFF TGTGCCAGCAGTTTAGGTCAGGGGGCCACTGAAGCTTTCTTT
TRBD1 TRBJ2-7 few TRBV3-1 CASSPWTGSDEQYF TGTGCCAGCAGCCCCTGGACAGGGTCGGACGAGCAGTACTTC
- TRBJ1-2 few TRBV20-1 CSHVTRGGRNYGYTF TGCAGTCATGTAACCCGTGGGGGGCGTAACTATGGCTACACCTTC
TRBD1 TRBJ2-7 few TRBV5-1 CASSQGSGGSEQYF TGCGCCAGCAGCCAAGGGTCAGGGGGCTCCGAGCAGTACTTC
- TRBJ1-5 - TRBV2 CASTRGPEGNQPQHF TGTGCCAGCACCAGGGGCCCGGAAGGCAATCAGCCCCAGCATTTT
- TRBJ2-4 many TRBV6-5 CATGTAGDIQYF TGTGCCACCGGGACGGCAGGGGACATTCAGTACTTC
TRBD1 TRBJ2-5 few TRBV28 CASTRQGWTQYF TGTGCCAGCACCCGACAGGGTTGGACCCAGTACTTC
- TRBJ2-7 few TRBV5-1 CASSLVPRKGDSYEQYF TGCGCCAGCAGCTTGGTGCCCCGGAAGGGGGACTCCTACGAGCAGTACTTC
TRBD1 TRBJ2-5 - TRBV6-2/TRBV6-3 CASSYSQAGTGIQLRTQYF TGTGCCAGCAGTTACTCCCAAGCCGGGACAGGGATCCAACTAAGGACCCAGTACTTC
TRBD1 TRBJ2-7 few TRBV12-3/TRBV12-4 CASMQGASSHEQYF TGTGCCAGCATGCAGGGGGCATCATCCCACGAGCAGTACTTC
TRBD2 TRBJ2-2 few TRBV4-3 CASSQLGLARSPGELFF TGCGCCAGCAGCCAACTTGGACTAGCGAGGAGTCCCGGGGAGCTGTTTTTT